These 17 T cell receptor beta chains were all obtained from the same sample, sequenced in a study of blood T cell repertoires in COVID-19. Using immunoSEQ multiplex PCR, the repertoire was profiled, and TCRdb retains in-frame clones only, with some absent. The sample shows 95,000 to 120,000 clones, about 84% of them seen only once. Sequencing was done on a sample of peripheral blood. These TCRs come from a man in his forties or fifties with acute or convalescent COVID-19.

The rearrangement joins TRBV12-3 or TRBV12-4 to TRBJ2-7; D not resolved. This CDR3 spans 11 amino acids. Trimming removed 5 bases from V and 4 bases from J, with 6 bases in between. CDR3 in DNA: TGTGCCAGCAGTACCACATACGAGCAGTACTTC. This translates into CASSTTYEQYF.

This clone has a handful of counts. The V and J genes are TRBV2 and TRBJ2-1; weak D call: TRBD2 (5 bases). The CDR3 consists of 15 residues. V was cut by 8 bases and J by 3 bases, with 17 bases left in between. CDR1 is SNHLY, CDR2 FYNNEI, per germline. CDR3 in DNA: TGTGCCAGCGGTCAGGAGGCGGAAATCTACAATGAGCAGTTCTTC. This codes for CASGQEAEIYNEQFF. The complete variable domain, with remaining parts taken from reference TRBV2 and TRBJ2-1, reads EPEVTQTPSHQVTQMGQEVILRCVPISNHLYFYWYRQILGQKVEFLVSFYNNEISEKSEIFDDQFSVERPDGSNFTLKIRSTKLEDSAMYFCASGQEAEIYNEQFFGPGTRLTVL.

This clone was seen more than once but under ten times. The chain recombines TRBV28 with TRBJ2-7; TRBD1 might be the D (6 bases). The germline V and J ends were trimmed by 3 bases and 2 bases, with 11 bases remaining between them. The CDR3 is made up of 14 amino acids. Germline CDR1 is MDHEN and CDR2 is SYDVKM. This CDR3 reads CASSLGTFPYEQYF. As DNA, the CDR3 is TGTGCCAGCAGTTTGGGGACATTCCCCTACGAGCAGTACTTC.

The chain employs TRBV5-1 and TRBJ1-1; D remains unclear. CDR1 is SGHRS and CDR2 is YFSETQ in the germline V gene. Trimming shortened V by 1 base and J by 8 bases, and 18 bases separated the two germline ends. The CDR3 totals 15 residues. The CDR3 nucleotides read TGCGCCAGCAGCTTGACCCAGCGAGAGGGAGGGGAAGCTTTCTTT. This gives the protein CASSLTQREGGEAFF.

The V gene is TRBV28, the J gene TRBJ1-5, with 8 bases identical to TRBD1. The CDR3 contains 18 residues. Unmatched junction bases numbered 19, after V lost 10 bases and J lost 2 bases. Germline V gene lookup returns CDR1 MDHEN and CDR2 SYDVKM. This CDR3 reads CATEGPGGAMNGNQPQHF. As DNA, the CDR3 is TGTGCCACCGAAGGCCCAGGGGGCGCGATGAATGGCAATCAGCCCCAGCATTTT.

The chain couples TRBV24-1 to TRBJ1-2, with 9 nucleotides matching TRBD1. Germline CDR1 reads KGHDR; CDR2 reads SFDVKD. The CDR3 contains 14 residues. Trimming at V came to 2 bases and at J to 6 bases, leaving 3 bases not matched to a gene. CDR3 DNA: TGTGCCACCAGTGATTATAACAGGGGGCATGGCTACACCTTC. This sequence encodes CATSDYNRGHGYTF.

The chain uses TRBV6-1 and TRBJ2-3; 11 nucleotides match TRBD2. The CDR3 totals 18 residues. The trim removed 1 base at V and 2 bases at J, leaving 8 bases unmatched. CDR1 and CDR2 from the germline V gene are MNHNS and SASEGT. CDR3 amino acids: CASSEGTSGSRHTDTQYF. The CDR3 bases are TGTGCCAGCAGTGAAGGGACTAGCGGGTCCCGACACACAGATACGCAGTATTTT.

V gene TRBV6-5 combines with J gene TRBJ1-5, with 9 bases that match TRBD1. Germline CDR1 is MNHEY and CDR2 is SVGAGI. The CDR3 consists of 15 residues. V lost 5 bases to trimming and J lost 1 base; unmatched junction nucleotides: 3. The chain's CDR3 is CASSPGTGSNQPQHF. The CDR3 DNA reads TGTGCCAGCAGTCCCGGGACAGGGAGCAATCAGCCCCAGCATTTT.

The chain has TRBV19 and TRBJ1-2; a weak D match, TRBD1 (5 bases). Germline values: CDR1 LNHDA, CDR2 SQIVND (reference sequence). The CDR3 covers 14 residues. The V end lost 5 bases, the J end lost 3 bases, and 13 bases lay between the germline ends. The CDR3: CASSPYRRDYGYTF. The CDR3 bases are TGTGCCAGTAGTCCCTACCGCAGGGACTATGGCTACACCTTC.

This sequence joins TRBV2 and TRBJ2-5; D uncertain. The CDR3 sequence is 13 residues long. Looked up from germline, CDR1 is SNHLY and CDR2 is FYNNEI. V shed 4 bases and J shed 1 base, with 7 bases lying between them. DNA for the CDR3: TGTGCCAGCAGTGGTTACAGCCAAGAGACCCAGTACTTC. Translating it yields CASSGYSQETQYF. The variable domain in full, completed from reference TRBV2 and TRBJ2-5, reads EPEVTQTPSHQVTQMGQEVILRCVPISNHLYFYWYRQILGQKVEFLVSFYNNEISEKSEIFDDQFSVERPDGSNFTLKIRSTKLEDSAMYFCASSGYSQETQYFGPGTRLLVL.

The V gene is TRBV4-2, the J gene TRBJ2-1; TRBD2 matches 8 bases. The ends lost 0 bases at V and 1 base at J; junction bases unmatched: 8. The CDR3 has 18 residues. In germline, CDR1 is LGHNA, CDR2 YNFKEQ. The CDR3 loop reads CASSQEGPAGDSYNEQFF. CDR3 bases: TGTGCCAGCAGCCAAGAGGGCCCAGCGGGGGATTCCTACAATGAGCAGTTCTTC.

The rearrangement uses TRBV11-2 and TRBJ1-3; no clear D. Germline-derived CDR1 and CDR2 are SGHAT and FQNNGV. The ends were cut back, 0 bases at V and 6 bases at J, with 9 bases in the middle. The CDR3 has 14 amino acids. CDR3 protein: CASSLDQQQNTIYF. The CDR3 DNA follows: TGTGCCAGCAGCTTAGATCAACAGCAAAACACCATATATTTT.

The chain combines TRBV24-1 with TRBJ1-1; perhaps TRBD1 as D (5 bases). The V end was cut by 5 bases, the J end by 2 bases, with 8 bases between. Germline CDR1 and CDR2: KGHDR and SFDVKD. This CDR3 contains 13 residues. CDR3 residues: CATSAQGNTEAFF. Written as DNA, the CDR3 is TGTGCCACCAGTGCTCAGGGTAACACTGAAGCTTTCTTT.

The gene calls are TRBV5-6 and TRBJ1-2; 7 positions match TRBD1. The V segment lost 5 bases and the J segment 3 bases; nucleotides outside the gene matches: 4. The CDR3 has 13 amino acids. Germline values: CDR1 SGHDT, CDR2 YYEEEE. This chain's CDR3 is CASRQDRHYGYTF. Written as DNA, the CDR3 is TGTGCCAGCAGACAGGACAGGCACTATGGCTACACCTTC. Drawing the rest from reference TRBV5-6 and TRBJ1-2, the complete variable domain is DAGVTQSPTHLIKTRGQQVTLRCSPKSGHDTVSWYQQALGQGPQFIFQYYEEEERQRGNFPDRFSGHQFPNYSSELNVNALLLGDSALYLCASRQDRHYGYTFGSGTRLTVV.

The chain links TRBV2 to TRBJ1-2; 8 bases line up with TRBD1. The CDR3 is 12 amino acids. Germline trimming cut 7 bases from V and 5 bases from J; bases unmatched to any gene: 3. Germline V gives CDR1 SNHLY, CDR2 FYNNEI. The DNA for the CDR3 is TGTGCCAGCAACCGACAGGGGTATGGCTACACCTTC. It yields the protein CASNRQGYGYTF.

CDR3 nucleotide sequence: TGTGCCAGCAGCGCAAACAGGGGGGAGGGAGAGACCCAGTACTTC. Translated, it gives CASSANRGEGETQYF. The J gene is TRBJ2-5, the V gene TRBV9, with D possibly TRBD1 on 8 matching bases. In germline, CDR1 is SGDLS, CDR2 YYNGEE. V lost 3 bases and J lost 4, with 16 bases in between. This CDR3 comprises 15 residues. Together with reference TRBV9 and TRBJ2-5, the CDR3 gives the full variable domain: DSGVTQTPKHLITATGQRVTLRCSPRSGDLSVYWYQQSLDQGLQFLIQYYNGEERAKGNILERFSAQQFPDLHSELNLSSLELGDSALYFCASSANRGEGETQYFGPGTRLLVL.

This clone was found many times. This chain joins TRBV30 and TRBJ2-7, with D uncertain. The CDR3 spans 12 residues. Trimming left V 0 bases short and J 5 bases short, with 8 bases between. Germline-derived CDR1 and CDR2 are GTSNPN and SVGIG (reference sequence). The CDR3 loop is CAWSVSGNEQYF. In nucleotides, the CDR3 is TGTGCCTGGAGTGTATCAGGCAACGAGCAGTACTTC.